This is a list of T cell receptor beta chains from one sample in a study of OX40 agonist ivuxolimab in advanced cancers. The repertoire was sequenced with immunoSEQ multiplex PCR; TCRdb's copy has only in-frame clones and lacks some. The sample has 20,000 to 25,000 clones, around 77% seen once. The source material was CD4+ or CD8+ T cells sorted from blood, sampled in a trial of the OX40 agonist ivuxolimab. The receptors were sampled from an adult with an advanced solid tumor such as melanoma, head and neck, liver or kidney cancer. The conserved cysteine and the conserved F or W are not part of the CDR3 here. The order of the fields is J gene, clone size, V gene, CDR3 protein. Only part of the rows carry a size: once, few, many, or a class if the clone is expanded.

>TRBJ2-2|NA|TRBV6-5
ASSYSGSGELF
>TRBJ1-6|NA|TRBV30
AWGRSDHSPLH
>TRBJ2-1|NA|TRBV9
ASSVEGAYEQF
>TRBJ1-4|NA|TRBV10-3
AISGTQHQGSNEKLF
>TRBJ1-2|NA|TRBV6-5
ASSYSSRGGSGYT
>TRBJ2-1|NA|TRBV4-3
ASSQRLAGPYNEQF
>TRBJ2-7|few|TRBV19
ASSMTAGGPHEQY
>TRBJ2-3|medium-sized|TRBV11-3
ASSLHEGGRDTQY
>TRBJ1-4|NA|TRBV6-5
ASSLTGLPNEKLF
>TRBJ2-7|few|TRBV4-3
ASSQDWSSRSSYEQY
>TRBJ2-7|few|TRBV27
ASSTRGSSSYEQY
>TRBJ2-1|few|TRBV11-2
ASSLSGGDNEQF
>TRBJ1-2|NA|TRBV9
ASSVEGGGRTYGYT
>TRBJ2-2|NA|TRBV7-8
ASVPRGGRTGELF
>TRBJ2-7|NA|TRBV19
ASSIRLSRGHEQY
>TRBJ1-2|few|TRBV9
ASSVDSGGYGYT
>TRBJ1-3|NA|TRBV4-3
ASSPEGGEPGSHSGNTIY
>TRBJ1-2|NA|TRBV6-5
ASSFLRYYGYT
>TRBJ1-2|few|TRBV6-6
ASRRDGNYGYT
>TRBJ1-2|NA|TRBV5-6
ASSARTGLRAGYT
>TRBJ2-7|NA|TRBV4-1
ASSGDGSSYEQY
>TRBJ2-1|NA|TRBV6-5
ASSYRDTSYNEQF
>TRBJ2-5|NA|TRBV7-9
ASSPQGATPSDQY
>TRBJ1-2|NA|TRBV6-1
ASGSGSYGYT
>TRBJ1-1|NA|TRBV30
AWSVDGVGNTEAF
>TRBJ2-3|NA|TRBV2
ASSPHPERGRTDTQY
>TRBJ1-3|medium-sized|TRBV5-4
ASSYTPDSGNTIY
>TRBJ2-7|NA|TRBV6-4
ASSGYEQY
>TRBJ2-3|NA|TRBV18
ASSPAELTWGTDTQY
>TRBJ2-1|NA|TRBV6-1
ASSEWASGGGNEQF
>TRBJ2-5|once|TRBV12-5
ASGLDGDRPKETQY
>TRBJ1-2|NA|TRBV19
ASSPLPGQERYNYGYT
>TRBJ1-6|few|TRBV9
ASSVDGPGDSPLH
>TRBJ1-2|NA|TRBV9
ASSEGFRDKSYT
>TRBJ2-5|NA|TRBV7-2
ASSLGGSGGQGTQY